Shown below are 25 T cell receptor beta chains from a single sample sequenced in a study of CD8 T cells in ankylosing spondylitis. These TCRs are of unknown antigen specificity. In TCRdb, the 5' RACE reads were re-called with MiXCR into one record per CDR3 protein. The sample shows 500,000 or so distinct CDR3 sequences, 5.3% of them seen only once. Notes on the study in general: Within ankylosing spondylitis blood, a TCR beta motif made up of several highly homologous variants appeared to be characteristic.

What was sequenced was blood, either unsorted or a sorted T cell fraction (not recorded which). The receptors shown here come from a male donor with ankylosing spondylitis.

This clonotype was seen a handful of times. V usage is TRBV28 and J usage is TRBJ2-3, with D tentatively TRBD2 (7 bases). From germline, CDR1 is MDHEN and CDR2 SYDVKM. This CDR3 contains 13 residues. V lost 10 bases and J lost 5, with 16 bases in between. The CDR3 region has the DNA TGTGCCATGGGTAGGGGGGGCATAGATACGCAGTATTTT. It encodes CAMGRGGIDTQYF.

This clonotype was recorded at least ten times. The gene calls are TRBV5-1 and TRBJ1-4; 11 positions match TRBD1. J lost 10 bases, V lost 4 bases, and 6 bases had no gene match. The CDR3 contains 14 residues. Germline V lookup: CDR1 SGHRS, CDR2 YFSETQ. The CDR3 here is CASSGRDRGRKLFF. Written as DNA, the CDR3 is TGCGCCAGCAGCGGCCGGGACAGGGGGAGAAAACTGTTTTTT.

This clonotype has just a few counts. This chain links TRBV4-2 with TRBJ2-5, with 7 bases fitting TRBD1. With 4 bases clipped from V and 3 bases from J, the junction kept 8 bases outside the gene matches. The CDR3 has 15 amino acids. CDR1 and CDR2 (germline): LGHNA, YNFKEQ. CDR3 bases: TGTGCCAGCAGCCTCGGGACAGCCAAAGAAGAGACCCAGTACTTC. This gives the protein CASSLGTAKEETQYF.

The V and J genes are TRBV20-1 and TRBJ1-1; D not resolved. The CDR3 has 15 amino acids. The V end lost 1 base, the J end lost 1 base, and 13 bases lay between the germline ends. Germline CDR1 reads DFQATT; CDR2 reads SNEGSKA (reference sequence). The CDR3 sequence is CSARGRGGANTEAFF. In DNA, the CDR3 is TGCAGTGCTAGAGGCCGAGGCGGCGCGAACACTGAAGCTTTCTTT.

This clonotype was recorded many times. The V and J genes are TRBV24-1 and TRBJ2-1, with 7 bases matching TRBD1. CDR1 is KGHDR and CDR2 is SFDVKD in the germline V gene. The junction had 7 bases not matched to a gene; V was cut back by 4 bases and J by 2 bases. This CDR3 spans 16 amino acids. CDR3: CATSEPDRDPYNEQFF. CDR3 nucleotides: TGTGCCACCAGTGAACCCGACAGGGACCCCTACAATGAGCAGTTCTTC.

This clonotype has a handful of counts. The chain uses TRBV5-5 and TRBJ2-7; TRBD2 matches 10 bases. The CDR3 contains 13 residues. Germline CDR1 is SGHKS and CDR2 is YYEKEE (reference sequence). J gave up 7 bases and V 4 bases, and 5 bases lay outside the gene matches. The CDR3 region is CASSLGLALEQYF. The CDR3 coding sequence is TGTGCCAGCAGCCTGGGACTAGCGCTTGAGCAGTACTTC.

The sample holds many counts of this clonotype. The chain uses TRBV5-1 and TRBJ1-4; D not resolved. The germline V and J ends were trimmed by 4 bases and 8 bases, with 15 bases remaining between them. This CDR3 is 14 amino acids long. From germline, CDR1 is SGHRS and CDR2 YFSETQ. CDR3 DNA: TGCGCCAGCAGCGTCAGGAACCCGATCGAAAAACTGTTTTTT. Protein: CASSVRNPIEKLFF.

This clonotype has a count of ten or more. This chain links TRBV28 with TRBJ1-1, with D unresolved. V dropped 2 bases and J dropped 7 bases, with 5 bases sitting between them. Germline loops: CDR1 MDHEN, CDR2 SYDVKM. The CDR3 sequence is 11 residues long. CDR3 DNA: TGTGCCAGCAGTTTAACCGATGAAGCTTTCTTT. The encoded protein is CASSLTDEAFF.

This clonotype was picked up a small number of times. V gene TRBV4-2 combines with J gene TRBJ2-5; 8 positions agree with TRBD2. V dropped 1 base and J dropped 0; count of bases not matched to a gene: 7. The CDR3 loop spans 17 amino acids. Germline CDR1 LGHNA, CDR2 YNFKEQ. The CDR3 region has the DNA TGTGCCAGCAGCCAAGTCAAAGCTAGCGGGTACCAAGAGACCCAGTACTTC. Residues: CASSQVKASGYQETQYF.

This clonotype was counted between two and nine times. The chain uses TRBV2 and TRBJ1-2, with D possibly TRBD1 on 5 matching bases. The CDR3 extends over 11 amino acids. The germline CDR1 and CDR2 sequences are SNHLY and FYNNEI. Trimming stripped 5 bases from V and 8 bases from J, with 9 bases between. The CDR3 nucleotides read TGTGCCAGCAGTTTTTCAGGGGGCTACACCTTC. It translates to CASSFSGGYTF.

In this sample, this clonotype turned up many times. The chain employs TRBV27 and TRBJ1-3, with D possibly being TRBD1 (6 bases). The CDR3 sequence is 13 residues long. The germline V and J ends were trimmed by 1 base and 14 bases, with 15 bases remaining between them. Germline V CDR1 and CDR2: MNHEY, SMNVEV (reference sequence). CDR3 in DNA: TGTGCCAGCAGTTTATATGTGGGACAACCGGTATATTTT. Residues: CASSLYVGQPVYF.

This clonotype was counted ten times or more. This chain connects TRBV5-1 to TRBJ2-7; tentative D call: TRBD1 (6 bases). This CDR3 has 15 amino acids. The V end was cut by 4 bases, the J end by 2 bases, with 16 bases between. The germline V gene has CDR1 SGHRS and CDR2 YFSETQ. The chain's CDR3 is CASSVTRTAPYEQYF. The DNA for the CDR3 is TGCGCCAGCAGCGTCACAAGGACAGCTCCCTACGAGCAGTACTTC.

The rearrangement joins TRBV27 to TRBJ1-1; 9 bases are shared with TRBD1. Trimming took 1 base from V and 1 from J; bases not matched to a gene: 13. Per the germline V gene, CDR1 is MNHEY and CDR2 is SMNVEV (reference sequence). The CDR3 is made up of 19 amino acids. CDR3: CASSLFYTETGGRNTEAFF. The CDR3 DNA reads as TGTGCCAGCAGTTTATTCTACACCGAGACAGGGGGAAGGAACACTGAAGCTTTCTTT.

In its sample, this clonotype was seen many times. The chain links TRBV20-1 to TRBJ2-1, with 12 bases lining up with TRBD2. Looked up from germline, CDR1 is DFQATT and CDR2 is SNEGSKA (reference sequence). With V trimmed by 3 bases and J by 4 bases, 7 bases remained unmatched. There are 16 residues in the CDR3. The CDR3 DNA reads TGCAGTGCTAGTGGATCCGGGACTAGCGGGTACAATGAGCAGTTCTTC. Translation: CSASGSGTSGYNEQFF.

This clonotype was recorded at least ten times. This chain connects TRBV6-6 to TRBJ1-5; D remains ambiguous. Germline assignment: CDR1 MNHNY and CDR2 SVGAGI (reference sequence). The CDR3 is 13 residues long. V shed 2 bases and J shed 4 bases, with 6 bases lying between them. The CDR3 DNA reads TGTGCCAGCAGTTACGATGCGAATCAGCCCCAGCATTTT. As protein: CASSYDANQPQHF.

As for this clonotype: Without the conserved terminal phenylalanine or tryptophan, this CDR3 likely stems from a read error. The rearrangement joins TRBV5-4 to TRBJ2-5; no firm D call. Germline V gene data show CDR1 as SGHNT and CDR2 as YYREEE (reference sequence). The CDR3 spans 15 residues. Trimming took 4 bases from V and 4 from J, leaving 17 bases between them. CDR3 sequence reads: CASSPTAALGETQYL. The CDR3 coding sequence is TGTGCCAGCAGCCCCACGGCAGCCCTCGGAGAGACCCAGTACCTC.

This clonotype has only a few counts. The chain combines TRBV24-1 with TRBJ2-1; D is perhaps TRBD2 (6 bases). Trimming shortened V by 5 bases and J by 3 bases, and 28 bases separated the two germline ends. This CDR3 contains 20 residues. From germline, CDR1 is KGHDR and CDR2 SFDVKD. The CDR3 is CATSGTAADPRRGDYNEQFF. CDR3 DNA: TGTGCCACCAGTGGTACCGCTGCCGACCCCCGGAGGGGAGACTACAATGAGCAGTTCTTC.

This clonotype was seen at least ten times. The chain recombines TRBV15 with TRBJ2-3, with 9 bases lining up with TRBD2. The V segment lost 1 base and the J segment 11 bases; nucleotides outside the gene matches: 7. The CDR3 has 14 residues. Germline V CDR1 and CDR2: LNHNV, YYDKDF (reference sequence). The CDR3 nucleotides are TGTGCCACCAGCAGAGGTTCTGCGGGAGGGTTGCAGTATTTT. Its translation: CATSRGSAGGLQYF.

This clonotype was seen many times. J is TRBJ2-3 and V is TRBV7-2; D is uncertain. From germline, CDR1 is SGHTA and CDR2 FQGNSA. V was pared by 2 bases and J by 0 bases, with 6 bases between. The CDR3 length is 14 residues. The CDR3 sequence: CASSLKGSTDTQYF. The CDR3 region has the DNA TGTGCCAGCAGCTTAAAAGGGAGCACAGATACGCAGTATTTT.

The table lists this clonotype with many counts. The CDR3 DNA reads TGTGCCGCCGACCCCCTTGGAGGGAATCAGCCCCAGCATTTT. It encodes CAADPLGGNQPQHF. The chain links TRBV6-1 to TRBJ1-5; D ambiguous. V lost 11 bases and J 4 bases, leaving 18 bases between the germline ends. The CDR3 has 14 residues. Germline V gene data show CDR1 as MNHNS and CDR2 as SASEGT.

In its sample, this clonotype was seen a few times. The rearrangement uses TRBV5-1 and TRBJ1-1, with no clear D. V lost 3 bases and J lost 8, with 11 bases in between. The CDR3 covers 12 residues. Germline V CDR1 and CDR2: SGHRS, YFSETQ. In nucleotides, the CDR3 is TGCGCCAGCAGCTCCTCAACAGTGGAAGCTTTCTTT. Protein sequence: CASSSSTVEAFF.

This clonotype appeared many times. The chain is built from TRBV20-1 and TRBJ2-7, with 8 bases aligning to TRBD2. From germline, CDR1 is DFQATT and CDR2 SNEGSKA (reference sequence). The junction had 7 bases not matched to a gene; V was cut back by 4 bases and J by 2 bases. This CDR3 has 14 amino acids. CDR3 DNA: TGCAGTGCTAAGGAGCGGGAGTTTCCCTACGAGCAGTACTTC. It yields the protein CSAKEREFPYEQYF.

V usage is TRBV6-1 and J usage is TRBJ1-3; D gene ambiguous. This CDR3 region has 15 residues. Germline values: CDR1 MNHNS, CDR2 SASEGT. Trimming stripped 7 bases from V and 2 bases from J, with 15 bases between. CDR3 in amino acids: CASTPLTGTGNTIYF. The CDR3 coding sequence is TGTGCCAGCACCCCCCTTACGGGGACTGGAAACACCATATATTTT.

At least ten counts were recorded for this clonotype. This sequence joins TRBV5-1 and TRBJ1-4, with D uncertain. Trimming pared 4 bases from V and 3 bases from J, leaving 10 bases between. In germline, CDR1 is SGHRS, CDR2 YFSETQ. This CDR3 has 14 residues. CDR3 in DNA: TGCGCCAGCAGCAGGAGGGAGGCTAATGAAAAACTGTTTTTT. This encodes CASSRREANEKLFF.

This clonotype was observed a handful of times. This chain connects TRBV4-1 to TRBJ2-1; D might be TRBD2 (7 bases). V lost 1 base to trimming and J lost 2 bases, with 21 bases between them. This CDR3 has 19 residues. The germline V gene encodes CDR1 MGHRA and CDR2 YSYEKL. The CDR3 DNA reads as TGCGCCAGCAGCCAAGTGGGGGCCGGGAGGCCTAAAACCTACAATGAGCAGTTCTTC. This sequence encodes CASSQVGAGRPKTYNEQFF.